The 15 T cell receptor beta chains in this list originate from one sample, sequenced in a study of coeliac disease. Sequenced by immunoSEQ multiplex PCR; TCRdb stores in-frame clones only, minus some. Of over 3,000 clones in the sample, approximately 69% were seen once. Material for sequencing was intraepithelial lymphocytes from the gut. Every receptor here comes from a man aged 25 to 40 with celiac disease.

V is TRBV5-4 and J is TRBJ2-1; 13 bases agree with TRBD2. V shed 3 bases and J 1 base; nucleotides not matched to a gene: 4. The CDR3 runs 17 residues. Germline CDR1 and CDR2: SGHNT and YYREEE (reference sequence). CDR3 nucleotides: TGTGCCAGCAGCTCCGGACTAGCGGGAGTATCCTACAATGAGCAGTTCTTC. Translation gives CASSSGLAGVSYNEQFF.

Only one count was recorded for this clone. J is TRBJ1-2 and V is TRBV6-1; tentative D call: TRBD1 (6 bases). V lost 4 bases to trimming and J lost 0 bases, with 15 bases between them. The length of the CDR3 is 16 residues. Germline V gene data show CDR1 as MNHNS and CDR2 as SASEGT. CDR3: CASSALSGTTNYGYTF. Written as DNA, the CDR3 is TGTGCCAGCAGTGCTTTATCCGGGACAACTAACTATGGCTACACCTTC.

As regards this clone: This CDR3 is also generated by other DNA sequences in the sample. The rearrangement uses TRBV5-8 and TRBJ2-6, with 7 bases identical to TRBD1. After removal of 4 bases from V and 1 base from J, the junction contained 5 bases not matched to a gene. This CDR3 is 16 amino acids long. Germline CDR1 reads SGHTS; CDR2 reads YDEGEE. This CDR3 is CASSLETGSGANVLTF. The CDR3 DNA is TGTGCCAGCAGCCTGGAGACAGGGTCTGGGGCCAACGTCCTGACTTTC.

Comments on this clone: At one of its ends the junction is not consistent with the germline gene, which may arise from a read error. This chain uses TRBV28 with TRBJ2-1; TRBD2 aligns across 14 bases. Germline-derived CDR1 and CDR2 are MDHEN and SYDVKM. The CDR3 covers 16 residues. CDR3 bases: TGTGCCAGCAGTCCCCCATTTTGGACTAGCGGGGGGTTTTCGGTCTTC. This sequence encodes CASSPPFWTSGGFSVF.

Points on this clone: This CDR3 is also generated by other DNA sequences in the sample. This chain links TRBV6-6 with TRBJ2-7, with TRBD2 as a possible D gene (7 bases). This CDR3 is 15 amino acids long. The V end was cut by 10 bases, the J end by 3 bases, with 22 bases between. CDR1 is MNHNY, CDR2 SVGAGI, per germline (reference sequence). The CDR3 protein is CAIRGFSGTGYEQYF. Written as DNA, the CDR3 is TGTGCCATCAGGGGATTCAGCGGGACGGGCTACGAGCAGTACTTC.

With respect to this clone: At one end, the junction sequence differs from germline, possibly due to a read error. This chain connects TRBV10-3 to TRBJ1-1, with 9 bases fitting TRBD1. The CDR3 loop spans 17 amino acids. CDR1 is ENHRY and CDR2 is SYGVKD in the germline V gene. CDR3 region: CAIRAGQGIGENTKAFF. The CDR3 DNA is TGTGCCATCAGGGCGGGACAGGGAATAGGTGAGAACACTAAAGCTTTCTTT.

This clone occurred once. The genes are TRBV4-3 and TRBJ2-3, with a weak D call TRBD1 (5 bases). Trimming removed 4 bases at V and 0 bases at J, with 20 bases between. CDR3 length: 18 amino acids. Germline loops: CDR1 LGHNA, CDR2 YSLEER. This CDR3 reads CASSLQAPTDTSTDTQYF. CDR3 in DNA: TGCGCCAGCAGCCTACAAGCCCCGACAGATACTAGCACAGATACGCAGTATTTT.

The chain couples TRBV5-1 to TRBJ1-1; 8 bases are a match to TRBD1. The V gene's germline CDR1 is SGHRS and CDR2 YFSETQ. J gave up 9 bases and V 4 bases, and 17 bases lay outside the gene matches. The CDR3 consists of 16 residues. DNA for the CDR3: TGCGCCAGCAGCCTCGATCACTCCGGACAGGGTTTTAAAGCTTTCTTT. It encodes CASSLDHSGQGFKAFF.

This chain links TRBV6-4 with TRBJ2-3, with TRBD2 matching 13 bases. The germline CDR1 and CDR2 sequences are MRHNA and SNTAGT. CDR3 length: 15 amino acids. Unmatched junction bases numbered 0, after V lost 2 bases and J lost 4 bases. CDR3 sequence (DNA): TGTGCCAGCAGTGACGGGACTAGCGGGGCAGATACGCAGTATTTT. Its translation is CASSDGTSGADTQYF.

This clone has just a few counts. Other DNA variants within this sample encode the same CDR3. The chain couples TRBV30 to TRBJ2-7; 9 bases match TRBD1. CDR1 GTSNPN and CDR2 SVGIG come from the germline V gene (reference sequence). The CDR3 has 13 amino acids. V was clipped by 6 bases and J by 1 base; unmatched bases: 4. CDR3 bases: TGTGCCTGCCGGGACAGGGAATCCTACGAGCAGTACTTC. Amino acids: CACRDRESYEQYF.

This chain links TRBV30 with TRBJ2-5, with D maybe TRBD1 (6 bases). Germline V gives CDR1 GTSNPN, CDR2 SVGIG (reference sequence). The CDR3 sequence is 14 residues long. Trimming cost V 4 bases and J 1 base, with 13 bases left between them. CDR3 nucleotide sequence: TGTGCCTGGAAGCAACAGGGTGCCCAAGAGACCCAGTACTTC. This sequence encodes CAWKQQGAQETQYF.

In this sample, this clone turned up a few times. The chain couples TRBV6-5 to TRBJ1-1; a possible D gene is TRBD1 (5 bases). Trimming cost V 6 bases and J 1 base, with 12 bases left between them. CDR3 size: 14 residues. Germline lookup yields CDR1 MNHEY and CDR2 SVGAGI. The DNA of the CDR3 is TGTGCCAGCAGCCTTGGCGGGACGAACACTGAAGCTTTCTTT. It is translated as CASSLGGTNTEAFF.

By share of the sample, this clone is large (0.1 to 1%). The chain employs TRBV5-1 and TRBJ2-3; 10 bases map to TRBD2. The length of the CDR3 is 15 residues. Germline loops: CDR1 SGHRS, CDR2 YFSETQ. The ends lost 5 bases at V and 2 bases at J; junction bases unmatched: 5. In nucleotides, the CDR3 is TGCGCCAGCAGACTAGCGGGGCCGCACACAGATACGCAGTATTTT. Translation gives CASRLAGPHTDTQYF.

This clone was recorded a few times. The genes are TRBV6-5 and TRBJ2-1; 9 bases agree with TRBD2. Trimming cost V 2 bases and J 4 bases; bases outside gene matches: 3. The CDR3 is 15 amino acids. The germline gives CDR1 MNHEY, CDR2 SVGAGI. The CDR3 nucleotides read TGTGCCAGCAGTTACCTGCTAGCGGGATACAATGAGCAGTTCTTC. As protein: CASSYLLAGYNEQFF.

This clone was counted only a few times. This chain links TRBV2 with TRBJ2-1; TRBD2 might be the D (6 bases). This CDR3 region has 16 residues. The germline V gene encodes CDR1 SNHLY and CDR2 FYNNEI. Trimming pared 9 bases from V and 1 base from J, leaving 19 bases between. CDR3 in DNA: TGTGCCAGAAAGGACCCGGGGGTGAAGTCCTACAATGAGCAGTTCTTC. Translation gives CARKDPGVKSYNEQFF.